The next 10 T cell receptor beta chains were all read from a single sample in a study of blood T cell repertoires in COVID-19 (dated by TCRdb to between 2020 and 2021). The library was obtained by the immunoSEQ multiplex PCR assay. TCRdb stores this immuneACCESS table with in-frame sequences only. Part of the clones is absent; in the studies checked, under half of the shortfall reflects unresolved V genes, and no reason is known for the rest. For this sample the table gives about 70,000 clones, of which around 85% were detected only once. Approximately 4.6% of the sample is taken by the ten largest. The sample consisted of peripheral blood. The receptors shown here come from a man aged 80 or over with acute or convalescent COVID-19.

This sequence joins TRBV18 and TRBJ1-5; D is ambiguous. CDR3 length: 15 amino acids. Germline-derived CDR1 and CDR2 are KGHSH and LQKENI. Trimming cost V 0 bases and J 4 bases, with 10 bases left between them. CDR3 bases: TGTGCCAGCTCACCACCGTCAGGAAGTAATCAGCCCCAGCATTTT. This gives the protein CASSPPSGSNQPQHF.

The chain has TRBV5-5 and TRBJ2-1, with 11 bases that match TRBD2. This CDR3 is 17 amino acids long. The V gene's germline CDR1 is SGHKS and CDR2 YYEKEE (reference sequence). The V and J ends lost 0 bases and 7 bases, in that order; junction bases with no gene match: 9. CDR3 sequence: CASSLARGVAGGNEQFF. CDR3 coding DNA: TGTGCCAGCAGCTTGGCCCGCGGGGTAGCGGGAGGGAATGAGCAGTTCTTC.

The J gene is TRBJ1-1, the V gene TRBV6-5; D ambiguous. Trimming took off 8 bases at V and 1 base at J, with 14 bases between the two ends. Germline V gene lookup returns CDR1 MNHEY and CDR2 SVGAGI. The CDR3 totals 14 residues. CDR3 residues: CASLERERNTEAFF. Written as DNA, the CDR3 is TGTGCCAGCCTTGAGAGGGAGAGGAACACTGAAGCTTTCTTT.

The genes are TRBV7-2 and TRBJ1-5; maybe TRBD1 (5 bases). The CDR3 sequence is 15 residues long. Between the trimmed V and J ends, which lost 1 base and 6 bases, there was a span of 13 bases. Germline assignment: CDR1 SGHTA and CDR2 FQGNSA. CDR3 protein: CASSLDGGAAQPQHF. CDR3 DNA sequence: TGTGCCAGCAGCTTAGATGGAGGGGCGGCTCAGCCCCAGCATTTT.

This sequence joins TRBV3-1 (or the pseudogene TRBV3-2) and TRBJ2-5; possibly TRBD2 for D (6 bases). Germline-derived CDR1 and CDR2 are LGHDT and YNNKEL (reference sequence). The CDR3 contains 17 residues. V was cut by 0 bases and J by 1 base, with 15 bases left in between. CDR3 bases: TGTGCCAGCAGCCAAGATCGGGTAGCGGCGCTCCAAGAGACCCAGTACTTC. Translation gives CASSQDRVAALQETQYF.

V gene TRBV6-5 combines with J gene TRBJ2-7; D perhaps matches TRBD1 (6 bases). This CDR3 has 15 residues. The germline CDR1 and CDR2 sequences are MNHEY and SVGAGI. Trimming shortened V by 6 bases and J by 5 bases, and 20 bases separated the two germline ends. The CDR3 spells CASRPGQGHLDEQYF. CDR3 nucleotides: TGTGCCAGCAGACCTGGGCAGGGACATCTGGACGAGCAGTACTTC.

This chain links TRBV19 with TRBJ2-7, with 13 bases aligning to TRBD2. The CDR3 sequence is 15 residues long. Germline V gene sequence: CDR1 LNHDA, CDR2 SQIVND (reference sequence). The trim removed 5 bases at V and 2 bases at J, leaving 3 bases unmatched. The CDR3 region is CASSVGLAGTYEQYF. The CDR3 DNA follows: TGTGCCAGTAGTGTGGGACTAGCGGGAACCTACGAGCAGTACTTC.

In its sample, this clone was seen once. The chain is built from TRBV29-1 and TRBJ2-7, with 12 bases matching TRBD1. This CDR3 contains 15 residues. V lost 4 bases, J lost 5 bases, and 9 bases stayed unmatched. Germline V gene lookup returns CDR1 SQVTM and CDR2 ANQGSEA. The CDR3 loop reads CSVVRGQGARDEQYF. The CDR3 DNA reads TGCAGCGTTGTGAGGGGACAGGGGGCGCGGGACGAGCAGTACTTC.

This clone showed up just a few times. The J gene is TRBJ1-2, the V gene TRBV9; TRBD1 matches 11 bases. Germline V CDR1 and CDR2: SGDLS, YYNGEE. The CDR3 totals 17 residues. With 3 bases clipped from V and 3 bases from J, the junction kept 10 bases outside the gene matches. CDR3 DNA: TGTGCCAGCAGCGCCTGGGGACGGGACAGGGGGGACTATGGCTACACCTTC. This encodes CASSAWGRDRGDYGYTF.

This clone was found once. The chain uses TRBV19 and TRBJ2-1, with 10 bases lining up with TRBD2. V lost 2 bases to trimming and J lost 7 bases; unmatched junction nucleotides: 8. The CDR3 length is 16 residues. Looked up from germline, CDR1 is LNHDA and CDR2 is SQIVND (reference sequence). The CDR3 protein is CASSINSGGPGNEQFF. Here the CDR3 DNA reads TGTGCCAGTAGTATAAATAGCGGGGGGCCGGGGAATGAGCAGTTCTTC.